This T cell receptor (beta chain) was observed in a study of T cell repertoires in cytomegalovirus infection. Between the trimmed V and J ends, which lost 6 bases and 2 bases, there was a span of 23 bases. Looked up from germline, CDR1 is MNHEY and CDR2 is SMNVEV (reference sequence). CDR3 length: 18 residues. TCRdb called the reads again in MiXCR, with one record for every CDR3 protein. Counted here are around 550,000 distinct CDR3 sequences, approximately 25% occurring once; the ten biggest clones make up about 13%. V and J are TRBV27 and TRBJ1-3; D is perhaps TRBD1 (6 bases). The clonotype comes from a human donor in good health (CMV status not recorded). Some clones in this sample may be carry-over from other donors' samples. Material for sequencing was PBMCs. The CDR3: CASSPNRVTGSPGNTIYF. Written as DNA, the CDR3 is TGTGCCAGCAGCCCAAACCGGGTAACAGGGTCTCCTGGAAACACCATATATTTT.